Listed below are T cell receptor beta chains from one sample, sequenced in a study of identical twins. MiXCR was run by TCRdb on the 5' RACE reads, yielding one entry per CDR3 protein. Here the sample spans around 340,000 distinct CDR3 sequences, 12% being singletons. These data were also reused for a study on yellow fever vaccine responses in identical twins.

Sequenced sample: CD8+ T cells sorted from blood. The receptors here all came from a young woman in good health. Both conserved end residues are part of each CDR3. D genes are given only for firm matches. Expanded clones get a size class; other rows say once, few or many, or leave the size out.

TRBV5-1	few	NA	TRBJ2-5	TGCGCCAGCAGCCCCTGGGACTGGTCTCAAGAGACCCAGTACTTC	CASSPWDWSQETQYF
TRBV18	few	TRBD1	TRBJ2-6	TGTGCCAGCTCACTCCGACAGGGAATCAGCTCTGGGGCCAACGTCCTGACTTTC	CASSLRQGISSGANVLTF
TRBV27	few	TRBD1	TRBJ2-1	TGTGCCAGCAGTGACAGGGCATACAATGAGCAGTTCTTC	CASSDRAYNEQFF
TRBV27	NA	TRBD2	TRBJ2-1	TGTGCCAGCAGTCCCTGGACTAGCGGGACCCGACCCAATGAGCAGTTCTTC	CASSPWTSGTRPNEQFF
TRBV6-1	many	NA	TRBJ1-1	TGTGCCAGCAACCTTCGGTGGGGGGATGGAACTGAAGCTTTCTTT	CASNLRWGDGTEAFF
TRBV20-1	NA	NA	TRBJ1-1	TGCAGTGCTAGAGACCCGGAGTACACTGAAGCTTTCTTT	CSARDPEYTEAFF
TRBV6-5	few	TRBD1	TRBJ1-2	TGTGCCAGCAGTTACTCGAGGACAGGGGGCTACTATGGCTACACCTTC	CASSYSRTGGYYGYTF
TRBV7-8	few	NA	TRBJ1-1	TGTGCCAGCAGCACCTCTGGGGTGACTGAAGCTTTCTTT	CASSTSGVTEAFF
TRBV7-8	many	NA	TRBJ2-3	TGTGCCAGCAGCTTAGGTACAGGTCTCACAGATACGCAGTATTTT	CASSLGTGLTDTQYF
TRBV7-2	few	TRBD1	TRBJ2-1	TGTGCCAGCAGCCCGACCGGGACAGGTAATGGTGAGCAGTTCTTC	CASSPTGTGNGEQFF
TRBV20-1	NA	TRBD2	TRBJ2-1	TGCAGTGCTAGCCCGGGACTAGCGGGGGGACCTCAGGTCAATGAGCAGTTCTTC	CSASPGLAGGPQVNEQFF
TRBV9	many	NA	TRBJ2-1	TGTGCCAGCAGCGTAGATTACAATGAGCAGTTCTTC	CASSVDYNEQFF
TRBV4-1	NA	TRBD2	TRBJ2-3	TGCGCCAGCGTTGCTAGCGGTGTCTCTAGCACAGATACGCAGTATTTT	CASVASGVSSTDTQYF
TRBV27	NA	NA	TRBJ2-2	TGTGCCAGCAGTTTAAGGGGGGGGGTCTCCGGGGAGCTGTTTTTT	CASSLRGGVSGELFF
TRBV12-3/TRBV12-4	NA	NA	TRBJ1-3	TGTGCCAGCAGCCACGACTACTCTGGAAACACCATATATTTT	CASSHDYSGNTIYF
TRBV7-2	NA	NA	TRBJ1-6	TGTGCCAGCAGCTTAGGGCGGACAGCCTATAATTCACCCCTCCACTTT	CASSLGRTAYNSPLHF
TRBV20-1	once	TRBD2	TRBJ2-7	TGCAGTGCTGAAAGACTAGCGGGAGACCACGAGCAGTACTTC	CSAERLAGDHEQYF
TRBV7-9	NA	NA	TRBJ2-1	TGTGCCAGCAGCTTAGAAAGGACGGCACTTAATGAGCAGTTCTTC	CASSLERTALNEQFF
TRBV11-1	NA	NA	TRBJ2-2	TGTGCCAGCAGCTTACCCGATGGTGAGGTGTTGAACACCGGGGAGCTGTTTTTT	CASSLPDGEVLNTGELFF
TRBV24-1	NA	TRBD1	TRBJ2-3	TGTGCCACCAGTGATTTGCAGGCAGGGGGCCCAGATACGCAGTATTTT	CATSDLQAGGPDTQYF
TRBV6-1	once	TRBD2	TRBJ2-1	TGTGCCAGCCGACAGACTAGCGGGGGCGGCAGGGATGAGCAGTTCTTC	CASRQTSGGGRDEQFF
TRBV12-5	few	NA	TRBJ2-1	TGTGCTAGTGGTTTGCCGGGTGACTACAATGAGCAGTTCTTC	CASGLPGDYNEQFF
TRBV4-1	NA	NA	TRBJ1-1	TGCGCCAGCAGCCAAGAATCCAGGGTGAACACTGAAGCTTTCTTT	CASSQESRVNTEAFF
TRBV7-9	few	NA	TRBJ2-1	TGTGCCAGCAGCTTACCCCCAGAGCACTACAATGAGCAGTTCTTC	CASSLPPEHYNEQFF
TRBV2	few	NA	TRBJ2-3	TGTGCCAGCAGCAGGGACCGCACAGATACGCAGTATTTT	CASSRDRTDTQYF
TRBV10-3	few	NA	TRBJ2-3	TGTGCCTCGAGCTCTAAAGCAGATACGCAGTATTTT	CASSSKADTQYF
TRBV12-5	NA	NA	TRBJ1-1	TGTGCTAGTGGCCTGGGCACTGAAGCTTTCTTT	CASGLGTEAFF
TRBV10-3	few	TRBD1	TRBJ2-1	TGTGCCATCAGCGAGACAGGGATGAAACAATTCGAGCAGTTCTTC	CAISETGMKQFEQFF
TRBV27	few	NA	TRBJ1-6	TGTGCCAGCAGTCGGGGCTCCTATAATTCACCCCTCCACTTT	CASSRGSYNSPLHF
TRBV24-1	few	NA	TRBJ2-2	TGTGCCACCAGTGACCTCGGACAGTTTGCGAACACCGGGGAGCTGTTTTTT	CATSDLGQFANTGELFF
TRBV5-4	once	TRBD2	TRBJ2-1	TGTGCCAGCAGCTTGGGGACTAGTGCCACCTACAATGAGCAGTTCTTC	CASSLGTSATYNEQFF
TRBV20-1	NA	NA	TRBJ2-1	TGCAGTGCTAGCGCCTCCGACCACCTACTTTTGAACAATGAGCAGTTCTTC	CSASASDHLLLNNEQFF
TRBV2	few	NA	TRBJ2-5	TGTGCCAGCACTGAAAATGGACAGCAAGAGACCCAGTACTTC	CASTENGQQETQYF
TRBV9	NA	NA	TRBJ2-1	TGTGCCAGCAGCGCGGCCGGGACTTTCTACAATGAGCAGTTCTTC	CASSAAGTFYNEQFF
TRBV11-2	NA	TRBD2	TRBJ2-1	TGTGCCAGCAGCCCCGCACTAGCGGGAGAGATGAATGAGCAGTTCTTC	CASSPALAGEMNEQFF
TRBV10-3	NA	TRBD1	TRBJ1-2	TGTGCCATCAGTGCCGAGGGACAGCCCTTTGGCTACACCTTC	CAISAEGQPFGYTF
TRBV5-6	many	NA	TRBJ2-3	TGTGCCAGCAGCTTGGTGGTGGATACGCAGTATTTT	CASSLVVDTQYF
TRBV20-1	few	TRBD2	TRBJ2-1	TGCAGTGCGGACGGGACTACAACTTACAATGAGCAGTTCTTC	CSADGTTTYNEQFF
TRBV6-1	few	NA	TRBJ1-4	TGTGCCAGCAGGCCGGGACAAGTTAATGAAAAACTGTTTTTT	CASRPGQVNEKLFF
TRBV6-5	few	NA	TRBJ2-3	TGTGCCAGCAGTTACGAGCCTAGCGACGGAACAGATACGCAGTATTTT	CASSYEPSDGTDTQYF
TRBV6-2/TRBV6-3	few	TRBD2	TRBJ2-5	TGTGCCAGCAGTTACCCACCCGGGACTAGCGGGTGGGAGACCCAGTACTTC	CASSYPPGTSGWETQYF
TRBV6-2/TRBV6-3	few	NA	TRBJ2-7	TGTGCCAGCAGTTGGCAACAAAGCTCCTACGAGCAGTACTTC	CASSWQQSSYEQYF
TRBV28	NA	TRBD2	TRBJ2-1	TGTGCCAGCAGTTACCCCGGGGGGGGCGGGAGGGAAGACAATGAGCAGTTCTTC	CASSYPGGGGREDNEQFF
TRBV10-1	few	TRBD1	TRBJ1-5	TGCGCCAGCAGTGCGACAGGGACATCTCAGCCCCAGCATTTT	CASSATGTSQPQHF
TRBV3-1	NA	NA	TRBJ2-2	TGTGCCAGCAGCCCGATTACAGGGACCTGGAACACCGGGGAGCTGTTTTTT	CASSPITGTWNTGELFF
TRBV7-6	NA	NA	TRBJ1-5	TGTGCCAGCAGCTTACTTGGGCAGGGTCAGCCCCAGCATTTT	CASSLLGQGQPQHF
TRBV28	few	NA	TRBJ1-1	TGTGCCAGCAGCCGAACCTTCACTGAAGCTTTCTTT	CASSRTFTEAFF
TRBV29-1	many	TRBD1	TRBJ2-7	TGCAGCGTTGAAGAAGGGGACAGCTCCTACGAGCAGTACTTC	CSVEEGDSSYEQYF
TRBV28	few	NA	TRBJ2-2	TGTGCCAGCAGTCATACCCTACAGGAGGGGGAGCTGTTTTTT	CASSHTLQEGELFF
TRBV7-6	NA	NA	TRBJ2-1	TGTGCCAGCAGCTCACTACAGGGCTACAATGAGCAGTTCTTC	CASSSLQGYNEQFF
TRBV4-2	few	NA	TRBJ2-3	TGTGCCAGCAGCCAAGATAGGCTAGTACTTCCCGATACGCAGTATTTT	CASSQDRLVLPDTQYF
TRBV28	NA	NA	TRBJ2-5	TGTGCCAGCAGCATCCAGGGAAGAGAGACCCAGTACTTC	CASSIQGRETQYF
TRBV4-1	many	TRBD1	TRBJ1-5	TGCGCCAGCAGCCATCCGGGACAGGGGGGACAGCCCCAGCATTTT	CASSHPGQGGQPQHF
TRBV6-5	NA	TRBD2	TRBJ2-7	TGTGCCAGCAGTTATACTAGCGAGGCCAACGAGCAGTACTTC	CASSYTSEANEQYF
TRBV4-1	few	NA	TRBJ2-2	TGCGCCAGCAGCCATCCAAGGGGGTTTAACCCCGAGGTTTCGAACACCGGGGAGCTGTTTTTT	CASSHPRGFNPEVSNTGELFF
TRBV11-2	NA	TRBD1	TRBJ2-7	TGTGCCAGCAGCTCCGTCCGGGACAGGTACTACGAGCAGTACTTC	CASSSVRDRYYEQYF
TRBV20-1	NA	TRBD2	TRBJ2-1	TGCACCATGCTGACTAAACTAGCGGGGGGTGTGTACAATGAGCAGTTCTTC	CTMLTKLAGGVYNEQFF
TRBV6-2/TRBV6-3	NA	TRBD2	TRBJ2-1	TGTGCCAGCGTGGCGGGGGGACTTAATGAGCAGTTCTTC	CASVAGGLNEQFF
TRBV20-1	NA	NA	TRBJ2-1	TGCAGTGCTAGAGACATAAGGGGTAACTACAATGAGCAGTTCTTC	CSARDIRGNYNEQFF